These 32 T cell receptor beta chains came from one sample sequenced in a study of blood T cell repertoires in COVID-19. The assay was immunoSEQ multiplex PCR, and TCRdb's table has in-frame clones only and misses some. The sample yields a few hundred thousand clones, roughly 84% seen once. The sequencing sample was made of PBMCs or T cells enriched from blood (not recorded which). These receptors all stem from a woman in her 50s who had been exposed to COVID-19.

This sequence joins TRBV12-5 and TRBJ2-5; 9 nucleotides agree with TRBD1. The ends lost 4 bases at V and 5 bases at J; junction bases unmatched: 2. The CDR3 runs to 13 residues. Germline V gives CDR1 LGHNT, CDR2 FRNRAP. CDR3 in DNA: TGTGCTAGTGGTTCTGGGACAGGGGAGACCCAGTACTTC. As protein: CASGSGTGETQYF.

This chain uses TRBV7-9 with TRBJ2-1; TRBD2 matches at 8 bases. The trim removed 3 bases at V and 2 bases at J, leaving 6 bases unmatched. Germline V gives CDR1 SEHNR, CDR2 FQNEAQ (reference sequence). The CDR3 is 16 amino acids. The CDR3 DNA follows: TGTGCCAGCAGCTTCGGCGGGGGGTTAACCTACAATGAGCAGTTCTTC. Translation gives CASSFGGGLTYNEQFF.

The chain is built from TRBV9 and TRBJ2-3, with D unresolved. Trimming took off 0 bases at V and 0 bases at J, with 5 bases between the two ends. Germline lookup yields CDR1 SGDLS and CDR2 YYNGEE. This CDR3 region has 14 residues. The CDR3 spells CASSVEPSTDTQYF. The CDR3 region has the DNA TGTGCCAGCAGCGTAGAGCCTAGCACAGATACGCAGTATTTT.

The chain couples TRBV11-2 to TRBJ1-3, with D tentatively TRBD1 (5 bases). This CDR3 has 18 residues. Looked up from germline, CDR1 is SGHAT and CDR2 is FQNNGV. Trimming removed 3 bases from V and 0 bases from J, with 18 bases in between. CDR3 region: CASSLGRGFSLSGNTIYF. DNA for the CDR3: TGTGCCAGCAGCTTGGGAAGGGGCTTTTCCCTCTCTGGAAACACCATATATTTT.

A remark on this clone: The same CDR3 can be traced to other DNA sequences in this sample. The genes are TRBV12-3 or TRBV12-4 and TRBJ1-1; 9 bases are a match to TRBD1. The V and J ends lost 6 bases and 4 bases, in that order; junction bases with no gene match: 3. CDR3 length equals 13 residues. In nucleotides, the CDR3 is TGTGCCAGCAGCCAGACAGGGGGCACTGAAGCTTTCTTT. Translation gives CASSQTGGTEAFF.

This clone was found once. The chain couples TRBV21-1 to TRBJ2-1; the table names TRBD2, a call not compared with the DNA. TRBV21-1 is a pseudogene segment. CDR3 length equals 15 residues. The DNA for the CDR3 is TGTGCCAGCAGCCAACCTAGCGGGGGGCGCAATGAGCAGTTCTTC. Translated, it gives CASSQPSGGRNEQFF.

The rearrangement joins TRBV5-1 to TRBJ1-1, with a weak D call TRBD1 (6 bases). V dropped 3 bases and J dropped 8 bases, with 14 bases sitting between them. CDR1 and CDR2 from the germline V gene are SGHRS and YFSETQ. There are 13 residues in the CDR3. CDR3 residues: CASSSRGEGEAFF. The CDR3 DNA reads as TGCGCCAGCAGCTCCAGGGGTGAGGGGGAAGCTTTCTTT. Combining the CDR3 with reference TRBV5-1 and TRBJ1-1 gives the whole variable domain KAGVTQTPRYLIKTRGQQVTLSCSPISGHRSVSWYQQTPGQGLQFLFEYFSETQRNKGNFPGRFSGRQFSNSRSEMNVSTLELGDSALYLCASSSRGEGEAFFGQGTRLTVV.

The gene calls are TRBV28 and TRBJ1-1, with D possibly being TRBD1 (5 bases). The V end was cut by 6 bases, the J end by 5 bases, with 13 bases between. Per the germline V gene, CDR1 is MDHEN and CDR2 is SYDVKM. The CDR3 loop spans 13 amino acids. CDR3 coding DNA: TGTGCCAGCAGATCGGGAGGGGCGACTGAAGCTTTCTTT. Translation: CASRSGGATEAFF.

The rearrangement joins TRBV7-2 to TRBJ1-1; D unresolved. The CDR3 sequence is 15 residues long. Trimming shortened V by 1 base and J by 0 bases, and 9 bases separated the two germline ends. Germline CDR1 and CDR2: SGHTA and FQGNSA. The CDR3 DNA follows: TGTGCCAGCAGCTTAGACCCAGGAATGAACACTGAAGCTTTCTTT. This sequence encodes CASSLDPGMNTEAFF.

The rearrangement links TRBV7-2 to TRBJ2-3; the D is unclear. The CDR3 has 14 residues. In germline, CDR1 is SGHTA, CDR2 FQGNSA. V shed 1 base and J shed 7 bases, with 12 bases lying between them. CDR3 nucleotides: TGTGCCAGCAGCTTAGATGAGGTCCGTTATACGCAGTATTTT. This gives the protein CASSLDEVRYTQYF.

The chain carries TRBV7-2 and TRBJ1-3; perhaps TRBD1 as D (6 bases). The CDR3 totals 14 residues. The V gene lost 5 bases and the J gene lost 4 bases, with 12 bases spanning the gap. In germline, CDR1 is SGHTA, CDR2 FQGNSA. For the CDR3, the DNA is TGTGCCAGCAGCACACTAGGACAGGGAAACACCATATATTTT. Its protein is CASSTLGQGNTIYF.

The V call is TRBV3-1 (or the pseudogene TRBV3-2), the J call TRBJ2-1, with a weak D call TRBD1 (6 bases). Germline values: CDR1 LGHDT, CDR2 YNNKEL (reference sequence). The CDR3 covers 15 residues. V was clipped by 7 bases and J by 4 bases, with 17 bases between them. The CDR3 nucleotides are TGTGCCAGCAATAGAAGGGGGTCGGGATACAATGAGCAGTTCTTC. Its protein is CASNRRGSGYNEQFF.

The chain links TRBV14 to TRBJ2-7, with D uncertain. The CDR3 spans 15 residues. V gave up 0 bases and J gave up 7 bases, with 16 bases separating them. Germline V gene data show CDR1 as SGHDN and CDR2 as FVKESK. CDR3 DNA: TGTGCCAGCAGCCAAGATCGGGTAGTTTTACGGGAGCAGTACTTC. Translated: CASSQDRVVLREQYF. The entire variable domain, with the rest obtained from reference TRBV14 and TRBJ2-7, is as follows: EAGVTQFPSHSVIEKGQTVTLRCDPISGHDNLYWYRRVMGKEIKFLLHFVKESKQDESGMPNNRFLAERTGGTYSTLKVQPAELEDSGVYFCASSQDRVVLREQYFGPGTRLTVT.

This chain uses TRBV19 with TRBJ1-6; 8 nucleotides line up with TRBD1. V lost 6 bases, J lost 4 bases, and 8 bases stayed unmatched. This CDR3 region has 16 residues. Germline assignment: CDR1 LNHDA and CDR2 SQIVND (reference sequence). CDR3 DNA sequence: TGTGCCAGTAGCCAGGGGGCGGGGCGTTATAATTCACCCCTCCACTTT. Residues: CASSQGAGRYNSPLHF.

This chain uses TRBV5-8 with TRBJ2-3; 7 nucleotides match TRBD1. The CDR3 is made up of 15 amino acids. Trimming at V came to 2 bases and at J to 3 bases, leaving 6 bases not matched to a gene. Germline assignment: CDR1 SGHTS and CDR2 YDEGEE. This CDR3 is CASSFGGQSTDTQYF. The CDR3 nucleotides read TGTGCCAGCAGCTTTGGGGGACAGTCAACAGATACGCAGTATTTT.

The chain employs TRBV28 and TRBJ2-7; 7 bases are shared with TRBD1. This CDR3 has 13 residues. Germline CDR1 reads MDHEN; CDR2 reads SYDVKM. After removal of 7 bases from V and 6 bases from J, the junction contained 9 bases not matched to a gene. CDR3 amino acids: CASTNRGSVEQYF. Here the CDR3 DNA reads TGTGCCAGCACAAACAGGGGTTCGGTCGAGCAGTACTTC.

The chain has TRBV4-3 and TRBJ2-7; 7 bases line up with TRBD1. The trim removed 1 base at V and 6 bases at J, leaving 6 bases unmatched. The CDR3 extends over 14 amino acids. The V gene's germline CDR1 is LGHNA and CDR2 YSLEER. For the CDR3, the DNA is TGCGCCAGCAGCCAAGCCAGGGGGACGGGCGAGCAGTACTTC. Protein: CASSQARGTGEQYF.

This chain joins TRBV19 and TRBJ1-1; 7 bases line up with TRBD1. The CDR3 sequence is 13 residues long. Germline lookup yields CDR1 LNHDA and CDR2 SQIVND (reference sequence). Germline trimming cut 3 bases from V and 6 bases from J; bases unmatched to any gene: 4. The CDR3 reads CASSITGDPEAFF. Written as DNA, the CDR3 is TGTGCCAGTAGTATCACAGGGGATCCTGAAGCTTTCTTT.

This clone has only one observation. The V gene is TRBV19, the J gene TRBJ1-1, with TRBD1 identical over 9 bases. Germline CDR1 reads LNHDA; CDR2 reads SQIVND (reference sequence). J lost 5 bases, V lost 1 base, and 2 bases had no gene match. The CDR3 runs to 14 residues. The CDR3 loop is CASSIGDRETEAFF. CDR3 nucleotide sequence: TGTGCCAGTAGTATAGGGGACAGGGAAACTGAAGCTTTCTTT.

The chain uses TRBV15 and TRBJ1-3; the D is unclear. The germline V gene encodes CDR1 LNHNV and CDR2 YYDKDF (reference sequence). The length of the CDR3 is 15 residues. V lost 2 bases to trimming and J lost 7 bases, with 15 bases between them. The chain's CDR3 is CATSRLTGDRNTIYF. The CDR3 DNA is TGTGCCACCAGCAGACTCACCGGAGATCGGAACACCATATATTTT.

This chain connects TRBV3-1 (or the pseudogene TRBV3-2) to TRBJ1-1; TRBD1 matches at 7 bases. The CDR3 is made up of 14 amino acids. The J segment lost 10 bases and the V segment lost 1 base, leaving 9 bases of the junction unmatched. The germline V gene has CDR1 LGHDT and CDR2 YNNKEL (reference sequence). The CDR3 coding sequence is TGTGCCAGCAGCCAAGCCCCAGGGGGAGAGAGAGCTTTCTTT. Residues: CASSQAPGGERAFF.

CDR3 coding DNA: TGTGCCAGCAGCTCGCCGACTAGCGGGGGGCCGGGCGAGCAGTACTTC. Its protein product is CASSSPTSGGPGEQYF. V gene TRBV5-4 combines with J gene TRBJ2-7; 13 bases fit TRBD2. From germline, CDR1 is SGHNT and CDR2 YYREEE (reference sequence). There are 16 residues in the CDR3. Trimming cost V 3 bases and J 6 bases; bases outside gene matches: 9.

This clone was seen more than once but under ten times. CDR3 DNA sequence: TGTGCCAGCAGCCAAGATAAGCGTCTCGGCAGGGTAGGCTCTGGGGCCAACGTCCTGACTTTC. Amino acids: CASSQDKRLGRVGSGANVLTF. J is TRBJ2-6 and V is TRBV3-1 (or the pseudogene TRBV3-2), with a tentative D call TRBD1 (5 bases). This CDR3 has 21 residues. Germline-derived CDR1 and CDR2 are LGHDT and YNNKEL (reference sequence). V lost 0 bases and J lost 0, with 21 bases in between.

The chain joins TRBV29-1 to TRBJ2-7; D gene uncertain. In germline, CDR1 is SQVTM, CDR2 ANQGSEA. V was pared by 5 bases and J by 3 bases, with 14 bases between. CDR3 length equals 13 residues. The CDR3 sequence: CSVSTLGGYEQYF. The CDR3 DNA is TGCAGCGTTTCGACTTTAGGCGGCTACGAGCAGTACTTC.

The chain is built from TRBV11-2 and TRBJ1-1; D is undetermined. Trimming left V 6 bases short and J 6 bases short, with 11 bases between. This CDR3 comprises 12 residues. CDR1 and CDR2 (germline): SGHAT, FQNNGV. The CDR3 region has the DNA TGTGCCAGCAGTAGGGAGAGGGCTGAAGCTTTCTTT. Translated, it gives CASSRERAEAFF.

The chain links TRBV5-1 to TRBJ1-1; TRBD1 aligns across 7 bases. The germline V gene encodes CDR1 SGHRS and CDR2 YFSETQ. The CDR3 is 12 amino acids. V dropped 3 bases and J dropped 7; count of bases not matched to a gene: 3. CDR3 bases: TGCGCCAGCAGCTCGACAGGGATTGAAGCTTTCTTT. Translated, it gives CASSSTGIEAFF.

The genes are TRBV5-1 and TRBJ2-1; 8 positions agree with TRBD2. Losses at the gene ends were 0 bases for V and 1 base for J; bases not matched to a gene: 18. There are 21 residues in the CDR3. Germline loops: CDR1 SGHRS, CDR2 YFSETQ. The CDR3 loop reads CASSLDAWFSGATESYNEQFF. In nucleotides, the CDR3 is TGCGCCAGCAGCTTGGACGCTTGGTTTAGCGGGGCCACAGAGTCCTACAATGAGCAGTTCTTC.

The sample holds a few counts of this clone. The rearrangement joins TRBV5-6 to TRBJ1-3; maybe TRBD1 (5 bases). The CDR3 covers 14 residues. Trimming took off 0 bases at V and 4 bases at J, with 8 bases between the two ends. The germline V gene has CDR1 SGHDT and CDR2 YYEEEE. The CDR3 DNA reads TGTGCCAGCAGCTTGGGTCAGGGAGGAAACACCATATATTTT. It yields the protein CASSLGQGGNTIYF.

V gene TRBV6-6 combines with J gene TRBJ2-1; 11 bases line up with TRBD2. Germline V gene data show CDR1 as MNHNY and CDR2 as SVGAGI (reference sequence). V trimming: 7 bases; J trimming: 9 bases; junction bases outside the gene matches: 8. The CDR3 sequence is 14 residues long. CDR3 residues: CASTVTGTSGEQFF. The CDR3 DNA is TGTGCCAGCACTGTAACGGGGACTAGCGGTGAGCAGTTCTTC.

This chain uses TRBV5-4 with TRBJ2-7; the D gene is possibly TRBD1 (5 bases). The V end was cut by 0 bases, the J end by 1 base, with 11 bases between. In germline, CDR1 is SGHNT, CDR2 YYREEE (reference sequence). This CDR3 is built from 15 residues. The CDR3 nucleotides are TGTGCCAGCAGCTTGGAGATCGGACAATCCTACGAGCAGTACTTC. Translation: CASSLEIGQSYEQYF.

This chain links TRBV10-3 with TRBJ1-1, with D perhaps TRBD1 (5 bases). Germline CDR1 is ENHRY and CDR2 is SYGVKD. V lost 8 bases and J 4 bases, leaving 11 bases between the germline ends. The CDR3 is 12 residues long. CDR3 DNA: TGTGCCATCCAGGGTATTTTCACTGAAGCTTTCTTT. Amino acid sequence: CAIQGIFTEAFF.

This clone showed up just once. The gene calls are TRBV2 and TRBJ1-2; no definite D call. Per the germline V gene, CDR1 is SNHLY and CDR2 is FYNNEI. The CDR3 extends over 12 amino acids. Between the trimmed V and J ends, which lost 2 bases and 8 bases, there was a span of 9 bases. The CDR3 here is CASSEYMRGYTF. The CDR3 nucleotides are TGTGCCAGCAGTGAATATATGAGAGGCTACACCTTC.